This T cell receptor beta chain came from a study of blood T cell repertoires in COVID-19. Study overall: Sites in the United States, Italy and Spain provided acute and convalescent COVID-19 samples.

The CDR3 has 15 residues. Looked up from germline, CDR1 is SGHDT and CDR2 is YYEEEE. V lost 1 base to trimming and J lost 1 base, with 9 bases between them. About this clone itself: A much larger clone differs from this one at a single base, so this may be a read error.

In the source study's methods: Counts of nucleated cells, estimated from reference gene primer amplification, were obtained. Assay used: immunoSEQ multiplex PCR; TCRdb lists only in-frame clones, some missing. That table furnishes V, J and clone size, whereas the DNA furnished D and trimming. The sample includes nearly 350,000 clones, around four fifths seen only once; the top ten take 3%. The specimen was peripheral blood. J is TRBJ2-1 and V is TRBV5-6, with D possibly matching TRBD1 (5 bases). This clonotype originated in a man younger than 45 with active or convalescent COVID-19. CDR3 sequence: CASSLTRGSYNEQFF. As DNA, the CDR3 is TGTGCCAGCAGCTTGACAAGGGGATCCTACAATGAGCAGTTCTTC.